These T cell receptor beta chains were read from a single sample in a study of T cell repertoires in MIS-A myocarditis. Generated by immunoSEQ multiplex PCR, the TCRdb table keeps only in-frame clones and is missing some. Of around 6,000 clones in the sample, about 77% were seen once. Sequenced material: interventricular septum heart tissue obtained at autopsy. The receptor source for this set is a young man with fulminant myocarditis from multisystem inflammatory syndrome in adults (MIS-A) after COVID-19. CDR3s include the opening cysteine and the closing phenylalanine or tryptophan. Each record gives: J gene, clone size, V gene, D gene, CDR3 DNA, CDR3 protein. A D gene is named only where the DNA matches it firmly. A clone size is listed for some rows: how often the clone was seen (once, few, many), or a class if it is expanded.

>TRBJ1-1|-|TRBV14|TRBD1
TGTGCCAGCAGCTACTCCCCCCGACAGGGGACAGTGAACACTGAAGCTTTCTTT
CASSYSPRQGTVNTEAFF
>TRBJ2-1|-|TRBV2|-
TGTGCCAGCAGTGAAGTGACCGATGAGCAGTTCTTC
CASSEVTDEQFF
>TRBJ2-3|-|TRBV7-3|TRBD1
TGTGCCAGCAGCCAAGGACAGGGCACAGATACGCAGTATTTT
CASSQGQGTDTQYF
>TRBJ1-1|-|TRBV19|-
TGTGCCAGTAGTATACATGGGGGAGGCAACACTGAAGCTTTCTTT
CASSIHGGGNTEAFF
>TRBJ1-2|medium-sized|TRBV28|-
TGTGCCAGCAGTTTGGGGCAGGGCGACTACACCTTC
CASSLGQGDYTF
>TRBJ1-6|-|TRBV5-6|TRBD1
TGTGCCAGCAGCCGCGGGCGAATAGGACAGGCTAATTCACCCCTCCACTTT
CASSRGRIGQANSPLHF
>TRBJ2-7|once|TRBV5-1|TRBD2
TGCGCCAGCAGCCCGCCTACTAGCGGGAGTTCCTACGAGCAGTACTTC
CASSPPTSGSSYEQYF
>TRBJ2-1|few|TRBV19|TRBD2
TGTGCCACGGGACTAGCGGGACCTTCGCTCAATGAGCAGTTCTTC
CATGLAGPSLNEQFF
>TRBJ2-2|-|TRBV6-5|TRBD1
TGTGCCAGCAGTATTCGACAGGGTTCCGCCGGGGAGCTGTTTTTT
CASSIRQGSAGELFF
>TRBJ1-3|-|TRBV30|-
TGTGCCTGGGTAGAAGCCGGAAACACCATATATTTT
CAWVEAGNTIYF
>TRBJ1-1|-|TRBV11-2|TRBD1
TGTGCCAGCAGTCCGGGCGGGACAGTTAAGAACACTGAAGCTTTCTTT
CASSPGGTVKNTEAFF
>TRBJ1-1|-|TRBV13|-
TGTGCCAGCAGCTTAGGCCTAGGGCAGAACACTGAAGCTTTCTTT
CASSLGLGQNTEAFF
>TRBJ1-4|few|TRBV28|-
TGTGCCAGCAGTTCCTCGGGGGGGACTAATGAAAAACTGTTTTTT
CASSSSGGTNEKLFF
>TRBJ2-1|few|TRBV19|-
TGTGCCAGTAGTCTAGAGGGGAGGAGCTCCTACAATGAGCAGTTCTTC
CASSLEGRSSYNEQFF
>TRBJ1-2|-|TRBV9|-
TGTGCCAGCAGCGTAGGTTCGAGTAACTATGGCTACACCTTC
CASSVGSSNYGYTF
>TRBJ2-1|-|TRBV9|-
TGTGCCAGCAGCGTAGATCCGTTTAGCTCCTACAATGAGCAGTTCTTC
CASSVDPFSSYNEQFF
>TRBJ2-6|few|TRBV7-9|TRBD1
TGTGCCAGCAGCACCGGGACAGGGTTCTCTGGGGCCAACGTCCTGACTTTC
CASSTGTGFSGANVLTF
>TRBJ2-7|-|TRBV18|TRBD2
TGTGCCAGCTCACCTGGGCTAGCGGACGAGCAGTACTTC
CASSPGLADEQYF
>TRBJ1-2|-|TRBV7-8|TRBD1
TGTGCCAGCAGCGGGGACAGGGGGTTATATGGCTACACCTTC
CASSGDRGLYGYTF
>TRBJ1-5|few|TRBV7-8|-
TGTGCCAGCAGCTTACTCGCGCCCCAGCCCCAGCATTTT
CASSLLAPQPQHF
>TRBJ2-7|-|TRBV7-9|-
TGTGCCAGCAGTCCTTACTACGAGCAGTACTTC
CASSPYYEQYF
>TRBJ2-5|-|TRBV5-4|-
TGTGCCAGCAGCAGGACCGCAGGTCGGGCAGACCAAGAGACCCAGTACTTC
CASSRTAGRADQETQYF
>TRBJ2-2|few|TRBV4-2|-
TGTGCCAGCAGCCCCTCGCCCGGACTTTCCACCGGGGAGCTGTTTTTT
CASSPSPGLSTGELFF
>TRBJ1-4|once|TRBV5-4|-
TGTGCCAGCAGCTTGGGTACAGGAGGGGATGAAAAACTGTTTTTT
CASSLGTGGDEKLFF